This TCR beta chain derives from a study of post-analysis software for immune sequencing data. Prepared TCR beta cDNA libraries contained unique molecular identifiers. TCRdb re-called the PCR reads through MiXCR, storing one row per CDR3 protein. Among roughly 730,000 distinct CDR3 sequences listed, about 27% were seen once. This CDR3 has 16 amino acids. Germline V gene sequence: CDR1 LGHNA, CDR2 YSLEER. V lost 4 bases and J lost 0, with 14 bases in between. On this clonotype: Its antigen is unknown.

Study outcomes and limitations: In patients, TRBV5-6, TRBV5-1 and TRBV20-1 belonged to four or five TRBV segments found more frequently than in controls.

This TCR derives from a girl aged 10 to 17 with multiple sclerosis. V usage is TRBV4-3 and J usage is TRBJ2-3, with D perhaps TRBD2 (5 bases). The specimen was blood. This chain's CDR3 is CASSRNPSSSTDTQYF. The CDR3 region has the DNA TGCGCCAGCAGCCGAAATCCGTCTAGCAGCACAGATACGCAGTATTTT.